This TCR beta chain was recovered during a study of blood T cell repertoires in COVID-19. Study in general: Collection of acute and convalescent COVID-19 samples took place in the United States, Italy and Spain. T cells, B-cell-depleted T cells, or PBMCs provided the cDNA or gDNA that served as material.

In the source study's methods: Reference gene primer amplification in the assay estimated nucleated cell counts. The repertoire was sequenced with immunoSEQ multiplex PCR; TCRdb's copy has only in-frame clones and lacks some. V and J calls and clone size are as listed in that table; D and trimming were resolved from the DNA. Among about 68,000 clones listed, roughly 89% were seen once. Germline V lookup: CDR1 MNHNY, CDR2 SVGAGI (reference sequence). The ends were cut back, 8 bases at V and 4 bases at J, with 17 bases in the middle. The CDR3 sequence is 15 residues long. The source material was peripheral blood. The rearrangement links TRBV6-6 to TRBJ2-2; no clear D gene. This TCR came from a man in his thirties or forties with acute or convalescent COVID-19. In DNA form, the CDR3 reads TGTGCCAGCGTGACTGGCAGATCTGGCACCGGGGAGCTGTTTTTT. Amino acids: CASVTGRSGTGELFF.